The text below deals with one TCR beta chain. Its antigen is currently not known. Trimming removed 2 bases from V and 6 bases from J, leaving 13 bases between the germline ends. The CDR3 runs 15 residues from the cysteine to the phenylalanine. Here the CDR3 DNA is all that survives: 45 bases in frame from base 1. CDR1 and CDR2 (ENHRY, SYGVKD) derive from the germline V gene. The source of the sample is a study of cytomegalovirus exposure and HLA in healthy donors (dated by TCRdb to between 2016 and 2019). Turning to the overall study: An earlier analysis of approximately 550 of the donors reported more than 250 Gb of sequence data and some 120 million unique TCR beta sequences from some 180 million T cells. Genome-wide SNP genotypes for about 65% of the roughly 670 donors were used in a later genetic analysis, which treated that subset as a discovery cohort. Among under 450 genotyped donors of the cohort, an average of approximately 250,000 unique TCR beta nucleotide sequences were sequenced per donor, roughly 20% of them non-productive. To predict cytomegalovirus infection status, the study brought together high-throughput TCR immunosequencing, statistical association of individual TCRs with disease status, and machine learning. The later analysis used no new phenotypic data to find candidate immune exposures, relying instead on TCR beta sequences and their occurrence across donors. HLA typing included class I and class II loci at four-digit resolution. Approximately 310 gigabases of sequencing data and approximately 85 million unique TCR sequences were included in an early release covering about 700 HLA-typed donors. The study was designed to test whether signatures of past pathogen exposure could be identified by cataloging public T cell receptors. Every repertoire in the discovery cohort had been generated on one and the same sequencing platform. In addition to the first cohort of approximately 670 subjects, a separate validation cohort of some 120 different subjects was used. A handful of DR-DQ haplotypes were handled as single units for association and clustering because linkage in the cohort was strong. Donor age, sex, ethnicity and CMV serostatus were collected together with the repertoire data. The number of donors typed differed by locus, with about 629-640 for A, B, C, DRB1 and DQB1, around 500 for DQA1, 606 for DPA1, and about 450 for DPB1. Among the approximately 400 genotyped donors, approximately 81% belonged to the genetic ancestry cluster associated with self-reported Caucasian donors. Using immunosequencing, the study profiled T cell repertoires from roughly 650 subjects and related those repertoires to cytomegalovirus serostatus. To decide whether each TCR beta V gene segment behaved as functional or pseudogenic, an earlier analysis of some 600 of the donors relied on high-throughput TCR beta sequencing. In a later analysis, previously published TCR beta repertoires from about 670 donors were re-analyzed and high-resolution HLA genotyping was added so that TCR occurrence patterns could be studied. Study-wide conclusions, independent of this receptor: Some IMGT-functional V segments, including TRBV6-2 and TRBV6-3, could not be distinguished by the 87-base-pair reads and were therefore excluded. The authors suggested that the approach could potentially be generalized to other disease states and immunological phenotypes. The only immune exposure information available for the cohort was CMV serostatus. In a later genetic analysis, a missense DCLRE1C variant was associated with V-gene and J-gene trimming of TCR beta chains, and the association was replicated in an independent cohort. Most TCR sequences were observed very rarely across donors, whereas some public TCRs were present in many individuals. Only TCR beta chains were sequenced in this cohort, and the absence of alpha or paired-chain data limited detectable features. In vitro tests confirmed that three of the cytomegalovirus-associated TCR beta chains recognize cytomegalovirus antigens. A further reported finding was that TCR beta sequences accurately predicted the HLA-A and HLA-B alleles for most subjects in the first cohort. Because HLA typing was missing for some donors at each locus, association tests included only the typed subset. Correlated functional status among segregating V segments might reflect linkage disequilibrium, but an unknown experimental factor could not be ruled out. Because counts were too low, seventeen rarely observed V segments, including chromosome 9 orphons, were left out of the earlier analysis of a few hundred of the donors. In a later analysis, HLA-associated TCR beta chains were found to be more clonally expanded and to have lower generation probabilities than equally common non-associated chains. The classifier was reported to diagnose cytomegalovirus status with high specificity and sensitivity in both the original and validation cohorts. The study listed 150 to 200 TCR beta chains as associated with cytomegalovirus. In a later analysis, TCR association rates were found to vary across HLA loci, with the most associated TCRs seen for DRB1 alleles and the fewest for HLA-C alleles. Most CMV-associated TCR beta chains appeared to be HLA-restricted in a later analysis, and the HLA associations seemed to be driven largely by CMV exposure. When HLA alleles, especially DR and DQ, strongly co-occurred, TCR associations were difficult to assign to individual alleles. At a false discovery rate of 0.05, a later analysis linked around 17,000 TCR beta sequences to specific HLA alleles. An earlier analysis of approximately 530 of the donors showed that most TCR beta V segments appeared in productive rearrangements either about 90% or about 30% of the time, which broadly matched IMGT annotations. A later analysis reported that several top co-occurrence clusters appeared linked to parvovirus B19, influenza, CMV and Epstein-Barr virus. In a later genetic analysis, fewer N-insertions in productive TCRs were reported among donors in an Asian-associated ancestry cluster than the roughly 700-donor mean. The presence/absence analyses assumed that sequencing depth was roughly uniform across donors, and that assumption may not be true. The sequencing pipeline was judged likely to have produced a cluster of highly shared sequence variants as a technical artifact.

The method was the immunoSEQ multiplex PCR assay. For the multiplex PCR, a mixture combining 60 forward primers for TCR Vbeta segments and 13 reverse primers for TCR Jbeta segments was used. Amplification of the CDR3 region of rearranged TCR beta genes was performed with a multiplex PCR assay on genomic DNA. The Illumina HiSeq System was used to sequence the amplified TCR beta libraries as 87-base-pair reads. Processing in the source paper ran as follows. In a later analysis, 80 million or so unique TCR beta chains were counted across the roughly 610 repertoires, and around 10 million of these chains were shared by at least two donors. A nearest-neighbor algorithm error-corrected the raw reads and collapsed the reads into unique sequences, merging closely related sequences to remove PCR and sequencing errors. V, D and J gene segments were assigned by aligning CDR3 sequences to IMGT reference sequences. For a sequence to be retained, a match of at least six nucleotides to both a V gene segment and a J gene segment was required. A rearrangement counted as productive if the CDR3 had no stop codons and remained in frame with V and J, and every other rearrangement counted as non-productive. CDR3 was defined according to IMGT convention as the region running from the second conserved V-encoded cysteine to the conserved J-encoded phenylalanine. The earlier analysis of about 590 of the donors excluded sequences that lacked an unambiguous match to a single V gene segment. In an earlier analysis of around 600 of the donors, V segments were called functional above 56.7% productive rearrangements and were called segregating when the between-donor standard deviation exceeded 5%. A statistical classification framework was built to diagnose cytomegalovirus status from the catalog of TCR beta chain sequences. A later analysis assigned V and J genes by comparing TCR nucleotide sequences with IMGT/GENE-DB human TR gene sequences. A later analysis assigned CDR3 sequences and most-parsimonious VDJ recombination scenarios with the TCRdist pipeline. In a later analysis, every TCR beta chain was defined by the combination of its CDR3 amino acid sequence and its V-gene family, and reads without a unique V-gene family were dropped. As a way to deal with suspected cross-contamination and a sequencing artifact, a later analysis dropped nearly 600 nucleotide sequences that were highly shared and had low generation probability. For each public chain, a later analysis derived a clonal expansion index from normalized ranks of inferred template counts within each repertoire. In a later analysis, generation probabilities were computed with a VDJ recombination model fitted to out-of-frame rearrangements, and the resulting probabilities were checked against IGoR. In a later analysis, hypergeometric tests were used to score TCR-TCR, TCR-HLA and TCR-CMV co-occurrence, with a repertoire-size bias correction applied to TCR pairs. False discovery rates were estimated in a later analysis by permuting HLA or CMV assignments 20 times. In a later analysis, co-occurring TCRs were grouped using DBSCAN, and TCRdist sequence similarity was added for clustering within HLA-allele-positive subsets. Repertoires with fewer than 30,000 or more than 120,000 public chains, plus five repertoires with anomalous nucleotide sharing, were excluded from co-occurrence clustering. TCRdb obtained this table from immuneACCESS and retained in-frame rearrangements with V and J assigned. These tables miss some clones; where compared with another copy, unresolved V genes account for less than half of the shortfall, and the remainder is unexplained. V, J and clone size are those of that table, while D and trimming were read from the DNA. This sample's table carries 60,000 to 70,000 clones. 4% to 5.5% of the sample rests with the top ten.

The cohort consisted of 600 to 750 healthy bone marrow donors. At the time of sampling, every cohort member was nominally healthy, though immune exposures that went unrecorded were likely present. The donor was CMV seropositive and was included in the group of about 290 seropositive cohort members. Each donor provided a peripheral blood sample, and peripheral blood mononuclear cells were used for TCR beta sequencing. The Qiagen DNeasy Blood Extraction Kit was used to extract genomic DNA from the blood cell samples. This clonotype was obtained from a man aged 25-40 years in good health and CMV-seropositive. The sequencing sample was made of PBMCs. Recombination joined TRBV10-3 with TRBJ2-2; a tentative D match to TRBD2 spans 6 bases. Here the CDR3 is given as CAISEPYPGAGELFF. The nucleotides read TGTGCCATCAGTGAGCCTTATCCGGGGGCCGGGGAGCTGTTTTTT.